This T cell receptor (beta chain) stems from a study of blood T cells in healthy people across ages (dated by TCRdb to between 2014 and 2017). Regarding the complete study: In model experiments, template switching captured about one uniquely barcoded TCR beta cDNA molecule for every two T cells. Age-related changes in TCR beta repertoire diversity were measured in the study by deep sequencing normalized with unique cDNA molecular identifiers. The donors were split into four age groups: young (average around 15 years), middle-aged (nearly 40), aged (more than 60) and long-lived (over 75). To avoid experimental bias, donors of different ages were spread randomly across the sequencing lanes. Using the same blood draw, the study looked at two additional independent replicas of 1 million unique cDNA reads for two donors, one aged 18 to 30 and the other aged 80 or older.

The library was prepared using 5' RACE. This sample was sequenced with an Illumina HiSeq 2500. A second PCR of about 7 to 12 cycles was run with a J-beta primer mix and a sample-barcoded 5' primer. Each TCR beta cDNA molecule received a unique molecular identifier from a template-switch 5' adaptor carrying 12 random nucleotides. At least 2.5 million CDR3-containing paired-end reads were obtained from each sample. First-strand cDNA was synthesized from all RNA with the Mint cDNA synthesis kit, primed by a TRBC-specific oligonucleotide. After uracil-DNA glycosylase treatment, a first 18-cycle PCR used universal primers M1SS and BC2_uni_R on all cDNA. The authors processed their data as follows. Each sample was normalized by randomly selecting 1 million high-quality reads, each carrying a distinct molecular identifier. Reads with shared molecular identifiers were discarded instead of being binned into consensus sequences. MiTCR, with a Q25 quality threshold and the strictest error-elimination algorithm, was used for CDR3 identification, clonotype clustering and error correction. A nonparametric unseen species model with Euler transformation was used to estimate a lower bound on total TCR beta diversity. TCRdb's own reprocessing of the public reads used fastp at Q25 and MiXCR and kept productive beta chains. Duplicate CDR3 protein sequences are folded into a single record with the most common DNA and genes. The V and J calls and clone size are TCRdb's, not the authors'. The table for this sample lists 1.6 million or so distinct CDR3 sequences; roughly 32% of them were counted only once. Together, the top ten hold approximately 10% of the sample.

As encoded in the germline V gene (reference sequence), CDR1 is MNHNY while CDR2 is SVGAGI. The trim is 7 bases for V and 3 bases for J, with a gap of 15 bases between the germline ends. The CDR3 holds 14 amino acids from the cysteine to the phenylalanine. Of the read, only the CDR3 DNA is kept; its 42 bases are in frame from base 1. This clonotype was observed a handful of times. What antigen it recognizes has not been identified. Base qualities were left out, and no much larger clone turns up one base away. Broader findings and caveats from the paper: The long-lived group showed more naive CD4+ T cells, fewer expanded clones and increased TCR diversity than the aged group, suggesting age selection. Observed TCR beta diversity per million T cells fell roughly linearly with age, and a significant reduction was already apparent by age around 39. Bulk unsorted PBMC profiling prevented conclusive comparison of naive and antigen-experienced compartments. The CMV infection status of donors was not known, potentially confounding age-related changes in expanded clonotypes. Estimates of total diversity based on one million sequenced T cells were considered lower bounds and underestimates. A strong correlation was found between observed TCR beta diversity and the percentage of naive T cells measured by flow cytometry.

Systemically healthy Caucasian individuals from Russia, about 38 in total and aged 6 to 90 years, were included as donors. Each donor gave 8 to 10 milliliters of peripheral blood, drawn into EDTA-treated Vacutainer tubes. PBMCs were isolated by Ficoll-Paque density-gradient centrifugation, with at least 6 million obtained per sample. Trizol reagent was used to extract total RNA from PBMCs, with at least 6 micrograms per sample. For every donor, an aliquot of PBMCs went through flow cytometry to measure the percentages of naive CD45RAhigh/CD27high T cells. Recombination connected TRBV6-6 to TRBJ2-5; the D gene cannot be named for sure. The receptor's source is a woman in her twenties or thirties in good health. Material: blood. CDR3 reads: CASNKEKGKETQYF. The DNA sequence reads TGTGCCAGCAACAAGGAAAAAGGGAAAGAGACCCAGTACTTC.